The 2 T cell receptor beta chains below come from one sample, sequenced in a study of lymphopenia after photon versus proton radiotherapy. Profiling relied on immunoSEQ multiplex PCR, and the TCRdb table lists in-frame clones only, not all of them. The table records approximately 150,000 clones, about nine tenths of them present only once. The sample was peripheral blood, taken from a patient treated with photon-based radiotherapy. These receptors came from a man aged 45-60 years with gastric cancer.

This chain connects TRBV7-8 to TRBJ2-3; D is undetermined. The CDR3 is made up of 13 amino acids. Germline-derived CDR1 and CDR2 are SGHVS and FQNEAQ. Trimming removed 5 bases from V and 6 bases from J, with 12 bases in between. CDR3 in amino acids: CASSPPKSDTQYF. The CDR3 nucleotides read TGTGCCAGCAGCCCTCCTAAATCCGATACGCAGTATTTT.

The genes are TRBV7-2 and TRBJ2-7; a weak D match, TRBD1 (6 bases). This CDR3 spans 13 amino acids. Trimming stripped 1 base from V and 5 bases from J, with 9 bases between. Germline V lookup: CDR1 SGHTA, CDR2 FQGNSA. CDR3 sequence reads: CASSLEQGDEQYF. The CDR3 DNA follows: TGTGCCAGCAGCTTAGAACAGGGAGACGAGCAGTACTTC. Based on the CDR3 plus reference TRBV7-2 and TRBJ2-7, the full variable domain is GAGVSQSPSNKVTEKGKDVELRCDPISGHTALYWYRQSLGQGLEFLIYFQGNSAPDKSGLPSDRFSAERTGGSVSTLTIQRTQQEDSAVYLCASSLEQGDEQYFGPGTRLTVT.